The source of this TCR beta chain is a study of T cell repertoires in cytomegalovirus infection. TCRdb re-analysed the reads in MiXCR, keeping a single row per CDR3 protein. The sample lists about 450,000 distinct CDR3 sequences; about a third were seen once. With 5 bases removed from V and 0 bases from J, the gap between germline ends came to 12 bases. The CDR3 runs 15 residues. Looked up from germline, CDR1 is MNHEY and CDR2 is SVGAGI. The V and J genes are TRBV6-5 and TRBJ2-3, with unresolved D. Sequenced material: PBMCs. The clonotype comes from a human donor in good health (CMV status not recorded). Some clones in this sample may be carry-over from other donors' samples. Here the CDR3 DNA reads TGTGCCAGCAGTGATACAGTCATCAGCACAGATACGCAGTATTTT. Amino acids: CASSDTVISTDTQYF.